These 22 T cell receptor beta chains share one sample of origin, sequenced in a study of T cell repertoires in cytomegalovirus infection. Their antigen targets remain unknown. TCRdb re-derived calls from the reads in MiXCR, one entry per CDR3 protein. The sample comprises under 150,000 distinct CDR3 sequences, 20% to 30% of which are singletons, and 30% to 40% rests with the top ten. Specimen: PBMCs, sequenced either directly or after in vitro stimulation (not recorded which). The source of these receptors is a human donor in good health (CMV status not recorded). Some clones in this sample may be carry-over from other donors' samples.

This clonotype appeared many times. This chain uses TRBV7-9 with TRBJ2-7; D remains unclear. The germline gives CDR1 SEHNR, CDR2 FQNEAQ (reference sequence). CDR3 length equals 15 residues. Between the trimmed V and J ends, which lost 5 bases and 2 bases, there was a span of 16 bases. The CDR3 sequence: CASSPSVAQPYEQYF. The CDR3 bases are TGTGCCAGCAGCCCCTCGGTAGCACAACCCTACGAGCAGTACTTC.

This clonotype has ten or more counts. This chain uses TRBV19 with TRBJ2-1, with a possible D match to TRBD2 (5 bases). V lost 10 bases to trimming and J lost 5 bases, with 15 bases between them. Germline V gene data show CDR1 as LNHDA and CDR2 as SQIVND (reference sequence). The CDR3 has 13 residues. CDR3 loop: CATGNRANNEQFF. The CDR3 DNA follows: TGTGCCACCGGGAATAGGGCTAACAATGAGCAGTTCTTC.

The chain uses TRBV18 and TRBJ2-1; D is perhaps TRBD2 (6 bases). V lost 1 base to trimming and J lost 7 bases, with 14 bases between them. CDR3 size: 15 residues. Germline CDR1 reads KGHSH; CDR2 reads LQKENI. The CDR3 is CASSPRAGLGNEQFF. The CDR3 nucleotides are TGTGCCAGCTCACCACGAGCGGGCCTGGGGAATGAGCAGTTCTTC. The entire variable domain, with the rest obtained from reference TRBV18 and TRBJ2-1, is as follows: NAGVMQNPRHLVRRRGQEARLRCSPMKGHSHVYWYRQLPEEGLKFMVYLQKENIIDESGMPKERFSAEFPKEGPSILRIQQVVRGDSAAYFCASSPRAGLGNEQFFGPGTRLTVL.

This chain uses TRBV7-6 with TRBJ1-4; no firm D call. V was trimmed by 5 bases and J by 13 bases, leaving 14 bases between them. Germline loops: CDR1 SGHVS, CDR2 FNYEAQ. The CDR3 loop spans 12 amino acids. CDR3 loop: CASSPSPQVLFF. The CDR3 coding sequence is TGTGCCAGCAGCCCTTCCCCCCAGGTACTGTTTTTT.

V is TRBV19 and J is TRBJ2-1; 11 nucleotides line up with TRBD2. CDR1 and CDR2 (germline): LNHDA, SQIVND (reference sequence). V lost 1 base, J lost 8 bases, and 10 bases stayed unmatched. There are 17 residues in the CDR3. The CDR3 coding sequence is TGTGCCAGTAGTATAGGGGGTCCTAGCGGGAGGTTCTATGAGCAGTTCTTC. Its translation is CASSIGGPSGRFYEQFF. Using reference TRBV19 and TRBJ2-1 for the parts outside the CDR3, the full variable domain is DGGITQSPKYLFRKEGQNVTLSCEQNLNHDAMYWYRQDPGQGLRLIYYSQIVNDFQKGDIAEGYSVSREKKESFPLTVTSAQKNPTAFYLCASSIGGPSGRFYEQFFGPGTRLTVL.

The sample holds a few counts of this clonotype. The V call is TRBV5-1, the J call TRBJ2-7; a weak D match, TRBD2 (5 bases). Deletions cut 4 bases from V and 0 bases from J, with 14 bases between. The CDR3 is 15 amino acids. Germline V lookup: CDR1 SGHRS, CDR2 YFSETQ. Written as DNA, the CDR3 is TGCGCCAGCAGCCCCCTGCCGGGGAGCTCCTACGAGCAGTACGTC. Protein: CASSPLPGSSYEQYV.

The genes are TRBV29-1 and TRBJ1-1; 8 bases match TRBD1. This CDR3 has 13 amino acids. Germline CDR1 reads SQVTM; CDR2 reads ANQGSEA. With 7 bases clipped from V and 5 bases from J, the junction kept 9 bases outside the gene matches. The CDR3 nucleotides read TGCAGCGGCGCAGGGGGCTGGGGTACTGAAGCTTTCTTT. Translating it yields CSGAGGWGTEAFF.

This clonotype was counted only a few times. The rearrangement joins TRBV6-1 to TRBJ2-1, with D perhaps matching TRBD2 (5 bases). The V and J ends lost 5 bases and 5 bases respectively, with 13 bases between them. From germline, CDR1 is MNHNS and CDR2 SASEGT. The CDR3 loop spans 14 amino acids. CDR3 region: CASSSAAPDNEQFF. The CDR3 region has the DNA TGTGCCAGCAGTTCAGCGGCCCCTGACAATGAGCAGTTCTTC.

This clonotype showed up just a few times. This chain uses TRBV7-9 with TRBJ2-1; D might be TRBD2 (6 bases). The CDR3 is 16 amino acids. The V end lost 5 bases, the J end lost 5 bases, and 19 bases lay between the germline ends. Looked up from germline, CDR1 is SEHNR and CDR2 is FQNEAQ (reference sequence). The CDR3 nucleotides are TGTGCCAGCAGCCCTCGTTCCAGCGGGTCTGACAATGAGCAGTTCTTC. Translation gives CASSPRSSGSDNEQFF. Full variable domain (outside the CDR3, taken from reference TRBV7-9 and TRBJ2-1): DTGVSQNPRHKITKRGQNVTFRCDPISEHNRLYWYRQTLGQGPEFLTYFQNEAQLEKSRLLSDRFSAERPKGSFSTLEIQRTEQGDSAMYLCASSPRSSGSDNEQFFGPGTRLTVL.

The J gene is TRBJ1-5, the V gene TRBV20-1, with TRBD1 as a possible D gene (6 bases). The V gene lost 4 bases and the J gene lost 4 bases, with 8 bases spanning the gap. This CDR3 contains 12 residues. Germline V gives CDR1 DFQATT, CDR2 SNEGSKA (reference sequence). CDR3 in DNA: TGCAGTGCTATCAGGGGAAATCAGCCCCAGCATTTT. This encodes CSAIRGNQPQHF.

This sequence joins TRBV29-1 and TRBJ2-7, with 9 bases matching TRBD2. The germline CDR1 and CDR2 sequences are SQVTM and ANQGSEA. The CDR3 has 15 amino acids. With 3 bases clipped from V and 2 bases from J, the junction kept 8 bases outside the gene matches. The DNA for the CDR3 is TGCAGCGTTGAGTCGTTAGCGGGAGCTACCTACGAGCAGTACTTC. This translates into CSVESLAGATYEQYF.

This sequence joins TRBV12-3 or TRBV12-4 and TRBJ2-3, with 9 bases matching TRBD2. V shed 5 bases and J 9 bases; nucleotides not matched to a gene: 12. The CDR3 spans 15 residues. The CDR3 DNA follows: TGTGCCAGCAGTCCCCTAGGTAGCGGGAGCCAAACGCAGTATTTT. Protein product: CASSPLGSGSQTQYF.

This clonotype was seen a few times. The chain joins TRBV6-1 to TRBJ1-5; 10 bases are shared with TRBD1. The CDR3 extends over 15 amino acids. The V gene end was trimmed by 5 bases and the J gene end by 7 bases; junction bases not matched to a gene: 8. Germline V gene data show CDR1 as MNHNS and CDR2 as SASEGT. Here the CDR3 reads CASSSTGGVGQPQHF. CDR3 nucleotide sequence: TGTGCCAGCAGTTCGACAGGGGGCGTCGGGCAGCCCCAGCATTTT.

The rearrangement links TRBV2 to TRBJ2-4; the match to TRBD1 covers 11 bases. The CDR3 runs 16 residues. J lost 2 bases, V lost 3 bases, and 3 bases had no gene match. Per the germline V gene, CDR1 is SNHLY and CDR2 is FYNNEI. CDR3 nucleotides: TGTGCCAGCAGTGACGGGACAGGGGGAACCAAAAACATTCAGTACTTC. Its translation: CASSDGTGGTKNIQYF. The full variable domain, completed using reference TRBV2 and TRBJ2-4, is EPEVTQTPSHQVTQMGQEVILRCVPISNHLYFYWYRQILGQKVEFLVSFYNNEISEKSEIFDDQFSVERPDGSNFTLKIRSTKLEDSAMYFCASSDGTGGTKNIQYFGAGTRLSVL.

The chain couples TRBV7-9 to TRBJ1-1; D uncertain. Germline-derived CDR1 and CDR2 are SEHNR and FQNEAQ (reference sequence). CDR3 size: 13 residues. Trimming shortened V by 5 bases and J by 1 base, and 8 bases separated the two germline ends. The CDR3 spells CASSDEGNTEAFF. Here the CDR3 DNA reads TGTGCCAGCAGCGACGAGGGGAACACTGAAGCTTTCTTT.

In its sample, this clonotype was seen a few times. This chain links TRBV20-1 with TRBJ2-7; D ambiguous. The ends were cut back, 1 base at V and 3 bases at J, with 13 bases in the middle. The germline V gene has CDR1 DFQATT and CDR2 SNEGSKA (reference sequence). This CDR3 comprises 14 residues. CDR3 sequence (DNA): TGCAGTGCTAGAGGCACCACTCGTATCTACGAGCAGTACTTC. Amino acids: CSARGTTRIYEQYF.

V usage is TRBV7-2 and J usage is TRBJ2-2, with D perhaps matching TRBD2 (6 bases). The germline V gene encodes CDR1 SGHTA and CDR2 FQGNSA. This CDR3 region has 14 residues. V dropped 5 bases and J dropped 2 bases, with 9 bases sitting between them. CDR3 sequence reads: CASSQDYNTGELFF. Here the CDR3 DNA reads TGTGCCAGCAGCCAGGACTATAACACCGGGGAGCTGTTTTTT. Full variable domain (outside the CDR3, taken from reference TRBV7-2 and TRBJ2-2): GAGVSQSPSNKVTEKGKDVELRCDPISGHTALYWYRQSLGQGLEFLIYFQGNSAPDKSGLPSDRFSAERTGGSVSTLTIQRTQQEDSAVYLCASSQDYNTGELFFGEGSRLTVL.

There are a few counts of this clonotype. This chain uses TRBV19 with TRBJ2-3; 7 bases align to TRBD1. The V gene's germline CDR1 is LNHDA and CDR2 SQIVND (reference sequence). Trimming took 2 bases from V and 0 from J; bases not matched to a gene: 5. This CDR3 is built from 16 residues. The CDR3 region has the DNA TGTGCCAGTAGTATAATGGGACAGAAGAGCACAGATACGCAGTATTTT. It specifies CASSIMGQKSTDTQYF.

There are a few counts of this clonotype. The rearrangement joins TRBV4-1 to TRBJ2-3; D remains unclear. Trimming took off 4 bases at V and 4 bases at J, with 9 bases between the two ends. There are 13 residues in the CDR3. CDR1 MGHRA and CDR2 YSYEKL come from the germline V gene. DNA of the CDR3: TGCGCCAGCAGCCCAATCACTTCAGATACGCAGTATTTT. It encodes CASSPITSDTQYF.

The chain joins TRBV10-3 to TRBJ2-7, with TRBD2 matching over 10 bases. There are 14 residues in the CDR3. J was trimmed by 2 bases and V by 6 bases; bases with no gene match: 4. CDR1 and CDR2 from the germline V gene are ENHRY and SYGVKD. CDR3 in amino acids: CAIRISGRAYEQYF. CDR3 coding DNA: TGTGCCATCAGAATCAGCGGGAGGGCCTACGAGCAGTACTTC.

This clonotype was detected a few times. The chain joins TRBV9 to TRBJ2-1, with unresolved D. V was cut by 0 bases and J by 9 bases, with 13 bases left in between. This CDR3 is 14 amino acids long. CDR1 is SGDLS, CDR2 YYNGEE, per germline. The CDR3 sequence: CASSVGVPATEQFF. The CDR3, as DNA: TGTGCCAGCAGCGTAGGGGTCCCCGCTACTGAGCAGTTCTTC.

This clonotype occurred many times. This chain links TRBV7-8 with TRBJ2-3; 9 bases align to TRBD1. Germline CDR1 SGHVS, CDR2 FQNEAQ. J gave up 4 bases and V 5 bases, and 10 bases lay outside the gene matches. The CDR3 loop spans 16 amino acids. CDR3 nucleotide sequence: TGTGCCAGCAGCCCATATGGACAGGGGAGACCAGATACGCAGTATTTT. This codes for CASSPYGQGRPDTQYF.